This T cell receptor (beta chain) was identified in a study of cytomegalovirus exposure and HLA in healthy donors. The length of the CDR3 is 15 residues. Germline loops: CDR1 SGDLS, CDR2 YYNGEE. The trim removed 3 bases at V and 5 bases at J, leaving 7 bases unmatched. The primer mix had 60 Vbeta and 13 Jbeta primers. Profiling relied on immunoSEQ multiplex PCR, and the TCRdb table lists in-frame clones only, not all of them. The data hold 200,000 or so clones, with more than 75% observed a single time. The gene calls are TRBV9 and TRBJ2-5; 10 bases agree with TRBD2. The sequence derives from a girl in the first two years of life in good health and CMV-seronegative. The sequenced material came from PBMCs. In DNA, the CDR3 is TGTGCCAGCAGCGCAAGCGGGGGGGCTCTGGAGACCCAGTACTTC. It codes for CASSASGGALETQYF.